These T cell receptor beta chains were read from a single sample in a study of cytomegalovirus exposure and HLA in healthy donors. The method was immunoSEQ multiplex PCR; TCRdb's version includes in-frame clones alone and lacks a portion of them. The repertoire consists of roughly 130,000 clones, with less than 85% occurring once and the leading ten covering 3% to 3.5%. Material: PBMCs. These TCRs come from a male donor in good health and CMV-seronegative. CDR3s include the opening cysteine and the closing phenylalanine or tryptophan. A D gene is named only where the DNA matches it firmly. The size of a clone is reported for some rows only, either as once, few or many, or as a class for expanded clones.

d_gene | abundance | j_gene | v_gene | CDR3aa | CDR3nt
TRBD1 | . | TRBJ1-3 | TRBV6-6 | CASSRWTGISGNTIYF | TGTGCCAGCAGTCGGTGGACAGGGATAAGTGGAAACACCATATATTTT
. | . | TRBJ2-7 | TRBV10-1 | CASSDLAQGEQYF | TGCGCCAGCAGTGACCTAGCTCAGGGGGAGCAGTACTTC
TRBD2 | . | TRBJ2-1 | TRBV27 | CASSFVGLAGDNEQFF | TGTGCCAGCAGTTTTGTGGGACTAGCGGGGGACAATGAGCAGTTCTTC
. | . | TRBJ1-4 | TRBV2 | CASGRERGLREKLFF | TGTGCCAGCGGTCGAGAAAGGGGGTTGCGTGAAAAACTGTTTTTT
. | once | TRBJ2-7 | TRBV19 | CASSIVYGEQYF | TGTGCCAGTAGTATAGTCTATGGCGAGCAGTACTTC
TRBD2 | . | TRBJ2-4 | TRBV9 | CASSDNPAREGTLAKNIQYF | TGTGCCAGCAGCGATAACCCTGCCCGGGAGGGGACCCTAGCCAAAAACATTCAGTACTTC
. | . | TRBJ2-3 | TRBV6-6 | CASSFQVNTDTQYF | TGTGCCAGCAGTTTTCAGGTTAACACAGATACGCAGTATTTT
. | . | TRBJ2-1 | TRBV6-1 | CASNRADNEQFF | TGTGCCAGCAACAGGGCCGACAATGAGCAGTTCTTC
TRBD2 | . | TRBJ2-2 | TRBV30 | CAWSGGVGELFF | TGTGCCTGGAGCGGGGGGGTCGGGGAGCTGTTTTTT
. | . | TRBJ2-1 | TRBV6-5 | CASSYSSHYNEQFF | TGTGCCAGCAGTTACTCGAGCCATTACAATGAGCAGTTCTTC
. | . | TRBJ2-2 | TRBV2 | CASSGASTGELFF | TGTGCCAGCAGTGGGGCCAGCACCGGGGAGCTGTTTTTT
TRBD2 | . | TRBJ2-7 | TRBV7-9 | CASSSSLGTSVSYEQYF | TGTGCCAGCAGCTCGTCACTCGGGACTAGCGTCTCCTACGAGCAGTACTTC
TRBD2 | . | TRBJ2-3 | TRBV6-4 | CASSLLAGPSTDTQYF | TGTGCCAGCAGTCTTCTAGCGGGGCCTAGCACAGATACGCAGTATTTT
. | . | TRBJ1-6 | TRBV25-1 | CASRRRNENSPLHF | TGTGCCAGCAGACGAAGAAACGAGAATTCACCCCTCCACTTT
. | . | TRBJ2-1 | TRBV12-2 | CASRSPGTSGPNEQFF | TGTGCAAGTCGCTCCCCCGGGACTAGCGGGCCAAATGAGCAGTTCTTC
TRBD1 | . | TRBJ2-2 | TRBV28 | CASRDRGFGGGTGELFF | TGTGCCAGCAGGGACAGGGGATTTGGAGGGGGCACCGGGGAGCTGTTTTTT
. | . | TRBJ2-7 | TRBV11-2 | CASSLWTDYEQYF | TGTGCCAGCAGCCTCTGGACAGACTACGAGCAGTACTTC
TRBD1 | . | TRBJ2-7 | TRBV6-5 | CASSYWTGGYVEQYF | TGTGCCAGCAGTTACTGGACAGGGGGGTATGTCGAGCAGTACTTC
. | . | TRBJ2-7 | TRBV7-9 | CASSPPEAFYEQYF | TGTGCCAGCAGCCCGCCGGAGGCATTCTACGAGCAGTACTTC
TRBD2 | . | TRBJ2-1 | TRBV30 | CAWNPELASGHNEQFF | TGTGCCTGGAATCCAGAACTGGCTAGCGGACACAATGAGCAGTTCTTC
TRBD1 | . | TRBJ1-5 | TRBV19 | CASTMGDRANQPQHF | TGTGCCAGTACCATGGGGGACAGGGCAAATCAGCCCCAGCATTTT
TRBD2 | . | TRBJ2-3 | TRBV30 | CAGTSFVDGDTQYF | TGTGCCGGGACTAGTTTCGTTGATGGAGATACGCAGTATTTT
. | . | TRBJ1-4 | TRBV6-5 | CASSYSRVNEKLFF | TGTGCCAGCAGTTACTCGAGGGTTAATGAAAAACTGTTTTTT
TRBD1 | . | TRBJ1-1 | TRBV14 | CASSQPGQGIRTEAFF | TGTGCCAGCAGCCAACCGGGACAGGGTATTCGTACTGAAGCTTTCTTT
. | . | TRBJ1-3 | TRBV4-2 | CASSQEHVSGNTIYF | TGTGCCAGCAGCCAAGAACACGTCTCTGGAAACACCATATATTTT
TRBD1 | . | TRBJ2-5 | TRBV7-9 | CASSDRGPQETQYF | TGTGCCAGCAGCGACAGGGGTCCTCAAGAGACCCAGTACTTC
. | . | TRBJ2-1 | TRBV12-5 | CASGSSRIRWAEQFF | TGTGCTAGTGGTTCCTCTCGGATTAGGTGGGCGGAGCAGTTCTTC
. | . | TRBJ2-3 | TRBV5-1 | CASSVQGLTSTDTQYF | TGCGCCAGCAGCGTCCAGGGACTTACTAGCACAGATACGCAGTATTTT
TRBD2 | . | TRBJ2-1 | TRBV5-1 | CASSLASGRALDEQFF | TGCGCCAGCAGCTTGGCCAGCGGGAGGGCCCTAGATGAGCAGTTCTTC
. | . | TRBJ2-7 | TRBV29-1 | CSVEIGGTLSF | TGCAGCGTTGAGATTGGGGGCACCTTGTCCTTC
. | . | TRBJ1-5 | TRBV9 | CASSETGSSQPQHF | TGTGCCAGCAGCGAGACAGGTTCGAGTCAGCCCCAGCATTTT
TRBD1 | . | TRBJ1-6 | TRBV4-3 | CASSREGQDNSPLHF | TGCGCCAGCAGCCGTGAGGGACAGGATAATTCACCCCTCCACTTT
TRBD2 | . | TRBJ2-3 | TRBV30 | CAWSKTSGGRTDTQYF | TGTGCCTGGAGTAAAACTAGCGGGGGGCGCACAGATACGCAGTATTTT
TRBD1 | . | TRBJ1-6 | TRBV27 | CASSLWDRSSYNSPLHF | TGTGCCAGCAGTTTATGGGACAGGAGCTCCTATAATTCACCCCTCCACTTT
TRBD1 | . | TRBJ2-3 | TRBV25-1 | CASSVTGADTQYF | TGTGCCAGCAGTGTGACAGGGGCGGATACGCAGTATTTT
. | . | TRBJ2-3 | TRBV29-1 | CSVGTSSDTQYF | TGCAGCGTCGGTACTAGCTCAGATACGCAGTATTTT
. | . | TRBJ2-3 | TRBV14 | CASSLRRLFTDTQYF | TGTGCCAGCAGCCTGAGGAGACTGTTCACAGATACGCAGTATTTT
TRBD1 | few | TRBJ1-3 | TRBV27 | CASSFRQGSGNTIYF | TGTGCCAGCAGTTTTCGACAGGGGTCTGGAAACACCATATATTTT
. | once | TRBJ2-7 | TRBV6-1 | CASIPQTFDEQYF | TGTGCCAGCATCCCTCAGACATTTGACGAGCAGTACTTC
TRBD1 | . | TRBJ1-2 | TRBV5-5 | CASSLGPTGSNGYTF | TGTGCCAGCAGCTTGGGGCCGACAGGGTCCAACGGCTACACCTTC
. | . | TRBJ1-5 | TRBV15 | CATSRDLGSNQPQHF | TGTGCCACCAGCAGAGATCTGGGCAGCAATCAGCCCCAGCATTTT
TRBD2 | few | TRBJ2-2 | TRBV30 | CAWSSGREAGELFF | TGTGCCTGGAGTTCAGGGCGGGAGGCCGGGGAGCTGTTTTTT
. | once | TRBJ1-5 | TRBV6-6 | CASSRPLQGGNQPQHF | TGTGCCAGCAGTCGACCTTTACAGGGCGGCAATCAGCCCCAGCATTTT
TRBD1 | few | TRBJ1-2 | TRBV2 | CASSFWDRAFNYGYTF | TGTGCCAGCAGTTTTTGGGACAGGGCTTTTAACTATGGCTACACCTTC
. | . | TRBJ2-7 | TRBV7-2 | CASSLGEVGTATYEQYF | TGTGCCAGCAGCTTGGGGGAGGTCGGGACAGCGACCTACGAGCAGTACTTC
. | . | TRBJ2-5 | TRBV9 | CASSARGETQYF | TGTGCCAGCAGCGCCCGCGGGGAGACCCAGTACTTC